This record covers a single TCR beta chain. Clones were sequenced by immunoSEQ multiplex PCR, and TCRdb holds only the in-frame ones, with some missing. This table holds about 98,000 clones, around 85% found once. The source of the sample is a study of OX40 agonist ivuxolimab in advanced cancers. CDR1 is LNHDA, CDR2 SQIVND, per germline (reference sequence). CDR3 length: 15 amino acids. Trimming removed 4 bases from V and 6 bases from J, with 16 bases in between. This clonotype was obtained from an adult with an advanced solid tumor such as melanoma, head and neck, liver or kidney cancer. The V call is TRBV19, the J call TRBJ1-5; possible D gene TRBD1, 5 bases. This specimen consisted of CD4+ or CD8+ T cells sorted from blood, obtained in a trial of the OX40 agonist ivuxolimab. The CDR3 loop is CASSRDSAWGQPQHF. The CDR3 bases are TGTGCCAGTAGTAGAGACAGTGCTTGGGGTCAGCCCCAGCATTTT.